The clone carrying this T cell receptor (beta chain) was observed a handful of times. The entry originates in a study of blood T cell repertoires in COVID-19. The CDR3 runs to 14 residues. Germline V gene lookup returns CDR1 SGHRS and CDR2 YFSETQ. The V and J ends lost 3 bases and 5 bases, in that order; junction bases with no gene match: 7. The repertoire was sequenced with immunoSEQ multiplex PCR; TCRdb's copy has only in-frame clones and lacks some. The data contain 150,000 to 200,000 clones, approximately 79% of them seen just once; the ten biggest clones take up 15% to 20%. V usage is TRBV5-1 and J usage is TRBJ2-5; TRBD1 matches 7 bases. The specimen was PBMCs or T cells enriched from blood (not recorded which). The TCR originated in a woman in her 70s in a cohort exposed to, infected with or recovered from COVID-19 (not recorded which). CDR3 amino acids: CASSYDRVTETQYF. CDR3 coding DNA: TGCGCCAGCAGCTACGACAGGGTCACGGAGACCCAGTACTTC.